The subject of this entry is one T cell receptor (beta chain). This sample is drawn from a study of blood T cell repertoires in COVID-19. At the level of the study: The study drew acute and convalescent COVID-19 samples from the United States, Italy and Spain. PBMCs, B-cell-depleted T cells, or T cells provided the cDNA or gDNA that made up the material.

The CDR3 totals 14 residues. V gave up 7 bases and J gave up 10 bases; unmatched junction bases: 9. Looked up from germline, CDR1 is SNHLY and CDR2 is FYNNEI. Data came from immunoSEQ multiplex PCR; TCRdb stores just in-frame clones and leaves some out. Of 60,000 to 65,000 clones in the sample, approximately 79% were seen once. The sequenced sample was peripheral blood. This receptor was taken from a woman older than 75 with active or convalescent COVID-19. The chain links TRBV2 to TRBJ2-2, with 10 bases fitting TRBD1. CDR3 residues: CASKPTGGSLELFF. Written as DNA, the CDR3 is TGTGCCAGCAAGCCGACAGGGGGCTCTTTGGAGCTGTTTTTT.